One sample yielded the 17 T cell receptor beta chains listed below, sequenced in a study of a mutant IDH1 vaccine in newly diagnosed glioma. Time point: week 47, end of study. Each dose of the vaccine consisted of 300 ug of mutant IDH1 20-mer peptide, with topical imiquimod. The repertoire was sequenced with immunoSEQ multiplex PCR; TCRdb's copy has only in-frame clones and lacks some. Of about 40,000 clones detected, 82% appear once; the ten largest clones hold 18%. Antigens of these TCRs are unknown. Sequences were derived from PBMCs, sampled from a glioma patient whose treatment included an IDH1 peptide vaccine. Receptor source: a young man with glioma. Some clones in this sample may be carry-over from other donors' samples.

The chain carries TRBV7-2 and TRBJ1-1; perhaps TRBD1 as D (6 bases). V was clipped by 5 bases and J by 6 bases, with 19 bases between them. CDR1 is SGHTA and CDR2 is FQGNSA in the germline V gene. This CDR3 has 15 amino acids. The CDR3 region is CASSKAGAGSAEAFF. The CDR3 DNA sequence: TGTGCCAGCAGCAAAGCGGGGGCTGGGAGCGCTGAAGCTTTCTTT.

The chain employs TRBV6-1 and TRBJ1-4; D unclear. The ends were cut back, 8 bases at V and 8 bases at J, with 15 bases in the middle. This CDR3 has 13 residues. The germline V gene has CDR1 MNHNS and CDR2 SASEGT. This CDR3 is CASGRLTPEKLFF. CDR3 sequence (DNA): TGTGCCAGCGGCAGACTGACGCCCGAAAAACTGTTTTTT.

In this sample, this clone turned up a few times. The CDR3 DNA sequence: TGTGCCAGCAGTTACGTAGAGAACACTGAAGCTTTCTTT. This codes for CASSYVENTEAFF. The chain combines TRBV6-5 with TRBJ1-1; D ambiguous. Trimming pared 2 bases from V and 1 base from J, leaving 5 bases between. Per the germline V gene, CDR1 is MNHEY and CDR2 is SVGAGI. CDR3 length equals 13 residues.

This chain joins TRBV9 and TRBJ2-7; the match to TRBD2 covers 7 bases. J lost 3 bases, V lost 0 bases, and 6 bases had no gene match. Looked up from germline, CDR1 is SGDLS and CDR2 is YYNGEE. This CDR3 region has 15 residues. The CDR3 region is CASSVGRESLYEQYF. The CDR3 DNA sequence: TGTGCCAGCAGCGTAGGGCGGGAGTCCCTCTACGAGCAGTACTTC.

The chain has TRBV4-2 and TRBJ1-3; possibly TRBD1 for D (5 bases). There are 19 residues in the CDR3. Germline CDR1 reads LGHNA; CDR2 reads YNFKEQ. Trimming removed 0 bases from V and 0 bases from J, with 18 bases in between. DNA of the CDR3: TGTGCCAGCAGCCAAGATAGAGGTCGTGGGACCCTCTCTGGAAACACCATATATTTT. This encodes CASSQDRGRGTLSGNTIYF.

The chain links TRBV5-6 to TRBJ2-5; D may match TRBD1 or TRBD2 (5 bases each). The CDR3 sequence is 14 residues long. Trimming stripped 2 bases from V and 1 base from J, with 9 bases between. From germline, CDR1 is SGHDT and CDR2 YYEEEE. The CDR3 DNA sequence: TGTGCCAGCAGCTTTAAGGGACCCCAAGAGACCCAGTACTTC. Protein sequence: CASSFKGPQETQYF.

This sequence joins TRBV27 and TRBJ1-5; TRBD1 is a possible D gene (5 bases). This CDR3 has 16 residues. V was trimmed by 6 bases and J by 2 bases, leaving 17 bases between them. Germline values: CDR1 MNHEY, CDR2 SMNVEV (reference sequence). The CDR3 loop reads CASRRYGGMGNQPQHF. The CDR3 nucleotides read TGTGCCAGCAGGCGTTACGGGGGGATGGGCAATCAGCCCCAGCATTTT.

The chain is built from TRBV30 and TRBJ2-6; D is unresolved. The V end was cut by 3 bases, the J end by 4 bases, with 7 bases between. The CDR3 has 13 amino acids. Germline values: CDR1 GTSNPN, CDR2 SVGIG (reference sequence). The CDR3 sequence: CAWREPGANVLTF. For the CDR3, the DNA is TGTGCCTGGAGAGAGCCCGGGGCCAACGTCCTGACTTTC.

This chain connects TRBV18 to TRBJ1-2; D is possibly TRBD1 (5 bases). There are 15 residues in the CDR3. The germline gives CDR1 KGHSH, CDR2 LQKENI. The V end lost 4 bases, the J end lost 5 bases, and 17 bases lay between the germline ends. CDR3 protein: CASSRKTGTEYGYTF. The CDR3 DNA follows: TGTGCCAGCTCACGAAAAACCGGGACGGAGTATGGCTACACCTTC.

The gene calls are TRBV6-5 and TRBJ2-7; 8 positions match TRBD2. The J segment lost 3 bases and the V segment lost 8 bases, leaving 12 bases of the junction unmatched. This CDR3 comprises 15 residues. Germline CDR1 is MNHEY and CDR2 is SVGAGI. In DNA form, the CDR3 reads TGTGCCAGCTACAGACGGCTAGCGGGTTTCTACGAGCAGTACTTC. Amino acid sequence: CASYRRLAGFYEQYF.

V gene TRBV18 combines with J gene TRBJ2-1, with 8 bases aligning to TRBD2. Germline V lookup: CDR1 KGHSH, CDR2 LQKENI. V gave up 1 base and J gave up 9 bases; unmatched junction bases: 8. CDR3 length: 15 amino acids. CDR3 residues: CASSPQGGREGEQFF. In DNA, the CDR3 is TGTGCCAGCTCACCACAAGGCGGACGGGAGGGTGAGCAGTTCTTC.

In this sample, this clone turned up a few times. This chain joins TRBV30 and TRBJ2-3, with a tentative D call TRBD1 (6 bases). Germline V gene lookup returns CDR1 GTSNPN and CDR2 SVGIG (reference sequence). This CDR3 spans 13 amino acids. Between the trimmed V and J ends, which lost 2 bases and 4 bases, there was a span of 10 bases. CDR3 amino acids: CAWSHAGADTQYF. The CDR3, as DNA: TGTGCCTGGAGTCACGCAGGGGCAGATACGCAGTATTTT.

This clone was found once. V is TRBV18 and J is TRBJ1-1, with 7 bases aligning to TRBD1. Germline lookup yields CDR1 KGHSH and CDR2 LQKENI. The J segment lost 0 bases and the V segment lost 5 bases, leaving 6 bases of the junction unmatched. This CDR3 spans 15 amino acids. The CDR3 spells CASSADRHLNTEAFF. In DNA, the CDR3 is TGTGCCAGCTCAGCGGACAGGCACTTGAACACTGAAGCTTTCTTT.

This chain uses TRBV19 with TRBJ1-6, with TRBD1 as a possible D gene (5 bases). Germline CDR1 is LNHDA and CDR2 is SQIVND (reference sequence). Trimming took 4 bases from V and 8 from J, leaving 12 bases between them. This CDR3 has 14 amino acids. The CDR3 spells CASSSLGPYSPLHF. The CDR3 DNA reads as TGTGCCAGTAGTAGTTTGGGGCCCTATTCACCCCTCCACTTT. Variable domain in full (rest from reference TRBV19 and TRBJ1-6): DGGITQSPKYLFRKEGQNVTLSCEQNLNHDAMYWYRQDPGQGLRLIYYSQIVNDFQKGDIAEGYSVSREKKESFPLTVTSAQKNPTAFYLCASSSLGPYSPLHFGNGTRLTVT.

The chain links TRBV29-1 to TRBJ1-4; D is uncertain. Germline CDR1 reads SQVTM; CDR2 reads ANQGSEA. This CDR3 has 13 residues. Trimming pared 3 bases from V and 3 bases from J, leaving 8 bases between. CDR3 loop: CSVEGDANEKLFF. As DNA, the CDR3 is TGCAGCGTTGAGGGAGATGCTAATGAAAAACTGTTTTTT.

The rearrangement joins TRBV11-2 to TRBJ1-4, with 7 bases identical to TRBD1. Unmatched junction bases numbered 11, after V lost 1 base and J lost 6 bases. Germline lookup yields CDR1 SGHAT and CDR2 FQNNGV. The CDR3 length is 17 residues. CDR3 loop: CASSLGRFDRVDEKLFF. The CDR3, as DNA: TGTGCCAGCAGCTTAGGAAGGTTCGACAGGGTGGATGAAAAACTGTTTTTT.

The chain recombines TRBV6-5 with TRBJ1-2; 7 nucleotides align to TRBD1. V dropped 7 bases and J dropped 0; count of bases not matched to a gene: 5. This CDR3 comprises 14 residues. Per the germline V gene, CDR1 is MNHEY and CDR2 is SVGAGI. This CDR3 is CASTSTGPNYGYTF. The CDR3 DNA reads as TGTGCCAGCACCTCGACAGGGCCTAACTATGGCTACACCTTC.